A single TCR beta chain is shown here with its context. What antigen it recognizes has not been identified. Within one base of it there is no much larger clone, and no base qualities were kept. This sample was included in a study of T cells after yellow fever vaccination (dated by TCRdb to the late 2010s). About the study as a whole: Libraries from fractions with low cell numbers were prepared with the SMART-Seq v4 Ultra Low Input RNA kit. Bulk TCR alpha and beta repertoires were sequenced longitudinally to track T-cell clones before and after primary and booster YFV17D yellow fever vaccination. Two healthy male donors made up the cohort, one aged 18 to 29 years and the other aged 30 to 39 years. Bulk PBMC replicates and cell subsets were isolated from blood drawn at multiple timepoints before and after both primary and secondary immunization.

The germline V gene gives CDR1 as LGHNA and CDR2 as YNFKEQ. The CDR3 sequence holds 14 residues, the cysteine and phenylalanine included. CDR3 DNA is the only sequence kept; it has 42 bases, read in frame from the first base. After removal of 4 bases from V and 8 bases from J, the junction retains 6 bases not matched to a gene. On the study overall, not on this receptor specifically: Because the study included only a couple of donors, the extent to which the findings can be generalized is limited. Compared with the primary T-cell response, the secondary T-cell response was faster but weaker, reaching its peak on day 5 rather than on day 15. Because abundant contaminating clonotypes from the bulk population could be contained in FACS-sorted repertoires, computational filtering was required. After the booster, most clones that had expanded after primary vaccination were detected again (around 96% of CD4 and about 88% of CD8), suggesting broad maintenance of memory. A small share of clonotypes occurred in both CD4 and CD8 compartments, likely arising from convergent recombination.

The treatment or condition label for this specimen denotes: live attenuated yellow fever vaccine strain. PBMCs were isolated from peripheral blood using a standard Ficoll-Paque protocol. Dynabeads CD4 and CD8 positive selection kits were used to isolate CD4 and CD8 T-cell fractions. TriZol was used to extract RNA from bulk PBMCs, CD4 and CD8 fractions, and dextramer-positive and dextramer-negative fractions. This sample was sequenced with an Illumina NovaSeq 6000. TCR cDNA was synthesized by 5'RACE template switching, through which a universal primer site and unique molecular identifiers were introduced. cDNA synthesis was primed from both the TCR alpha and TCR beta constant segments. Library amplification used two PCR steps, and the second PCR step added sample barcodes and sequencing adapters. Sequencing of the libraries was done on either Illumina HiSeq 2500 (2x100 bp) or NovaSeq (2x150 bp). The published analysis was carried out like this. Reads were demultiplexed and collapsed into UMI consensus sequences with MIGEC, and V(D)J alignment was performed with MiXCR. Vaccine-responding clonotypes were defined with edgeR using replicate PBMC samples, requiring FDR below 0.01 and a log2 fold change above 5 up to day 15. Bulk clonotypes were assigned CD4 or CD8 identity according to which sequenced CD4 or CD8 repertoire held them at higher abundance. TCRdb handled the public reads itself, with Q25 trimming in fastp and clone calling in MiXCR, and kept productive beta chains. Identical CDR3 protein sequences are pooled into one entry, listed with their most common genes and DNA. The V and J calls and clone size come from TCRdb's table, not from the authors' own analysis. This sample comprises 250,000 to 350,000 distinct CDR3 sequences, approximately 8% of them detected only once. The top ten constitute 3% to 3.5% of the sample.

This sequence was found in a man aged 18 to 35 who received the YFV17D yellow fever vaccine. The input for sequencing was CD4+ T cells sorted from PBMCs, taken 5 days after the yellow fever booster vaccination. The V and J segments used are TRBV4-2 and TRBJ2-1, and TRBD2 matches 9 of the central bases. At the DNA level, the sequence is TGTGCCAGCAGCCCCCGCGGGGGGGAACATGAGCAGTTCTTC. The encoded protein is CASSPRGGEHEQFF.